This entry lists 30 T cell receptor beta chains sequenced from one sample in a study of cytomegalovirus exposure and HLA in healthy donors. Primers included in the PCR were 60 Vbeta and 13 Jbeta primers. Clones were read by immunoSEQ multiplex PCR, and TCRdb kept only the in-frame ones, dropping some. Of 140,000 to 150,000 clones in the sample, roughly three quarters were seen once. The sample comprised PBMCs. These TCRs come from a man aged 55 to 70 in good health and CMV-seronegative.

This clone was seen a few times. The chain has TRBV7-2 and TRBJ2-5; TRBD2 agrees at 8 bases. With 2 bases clipped from V and 5 bases from J, the junction kept 13 bases outside the gene matches. The CDR3 has 17 residues. Per the germline V gene, CDR1 is SGHTA and CDR2 is FQGNSA. The CDR3 sequence is CASSLRTASGYGETQYF. CDR3 coding DNA: TGTGCCAGCAGCTTAAGGACCGCTAGCGGGTATGGGGAGACCCAGTACTTC.

The chain couples TRBV27 to TRBJ1-1; 10 bases are shared with TRBD1. Germline V gene sequence: CDR1 MNHEY, CDR2 SMNVEV (reference sequence). V was clipped by 1 base and J by 6 bases; unmatched bases: 8. The CDR3 runs 16 residues. DNA for the CDR3: TGTGCCAGCAGTTTATTTCTCGGACAGGGGGTCGCTGAAGCTTTCTTT. It codes for CASSLFLGQGVAEAFF.

This clone was seen only once. DNA for the CDR3: TGTGCCAGCAGTTACTCTGCCTACGGGACAGATACGCAGTATTTT. Translated, it gives CASSYSAYGTDTQYF. The genes are TRBV6-6 and TRBJ2-3; D call uncertain. This CDR3 is built from 15 residues. From germline, CDR1 is MNHNY and CDR2 SVGAGI (reference sequence). The V and J ends lost 0 bases and 3 bases respectively, with 10 bases between them.

V is TRBV5-1 and J is TRBJ2-7, with D possibly TRBD1 on 5 matching bases. The CDR3 has 15 amino acids. V was trimmed by 4 bases and J by 2 bases, leaving 16 bases between them. Germline loops: CDR1 SGHRS, CDR2 YFSETQ. CDR3 residues: CASSRIADRAYEQYF. The CDR3, as DNA: TGCGCCAGCAGCCGTATAGCCGACAGAGCCTACGAGCAGTACTTC.

CDR3 DNA: TGTGCCAGCAGCGCCCTATCTCCCTACGAGCAGTACTTC. Residues: CASSALSPYEQYF. The V and J genes are TRBV7-9 and TRBJ2-7, with D hard to call. V was shortened by 5 bases and J by 2 bases, with 10 bases between the two germline ends. The germline CDR1 and CDR2 sequences are SEHNR and FQNEAQ (reference sequence). This CDR3 comprises 13 residues.

This clone was picked up a small number of times. The V call is TRBV10-3, the J call TRBJ1-2; D unclear. Germline CDR1 ENHRY, CDR2 SYGVKD. The CDR3 extends over 15 amino acids. V lost 1 base and J lost 1, with 10 bases in between. For the CDR3, the DNA is TGTGCCATCAGTGAGTTGGAAGCGTTTAACTATGGCTACACCTTC. It is translated as CAISELEAFNYGYTF.

The chain recombines TRBV7-3 with TRBJ1-1; the D is unclear. This CDR3 is 13 amino acids long. The V gene's germline CDR1 is SGHTA and CDR2 FQGTGA. V dropped 5 bases and J dropped 3 bases, with 10 bases sitting between them. The CDR3 nucleotides read TGTGCCAGCAGCGGCGGGAGGGACACTGAAGCTTTCTTT. Protein: CASSGGRDTEAFF.

This chain links TRBV11-2 with TRBJ1-2; TRBD1 is a possible D gene (5 bases). Germline V lookup: CDR1 SGHAT, CDR2 FQNNGV. There are 13 residues in the CDR3. Trimming shortened V by 2 bases and J by 12 bases, and 16 bases separated the two germline ends. As DNA, the CDR3 is TGTGCCAGCAGCTTACAGCGGGGCCGAGGTAACACCTTC. Amino acid sequence: CASSLQRGRGNTF. Variable domain in full (rest from reference TRBV11-2 and TRBJ1-2): EAGVAQSPRYKIIEKRQSVAFWCNPISGHATLYWYQQILGQGPKLLIQFQNNGVVDDSQLPKDRFSAERLKGVDSTLKIQPAKLEDSAVYLCASSLQRGRGNTFGSGTRLTVV.

The V gene is TRBV6-5, the J gene TRBJ1-1; TRBD1 might be the D (6 bases). In germline, CDR1 is MNHEY, CDR2 SVGAGI. The CDR3 totals 13 residues. V was trimmed by 5 bases and J by 6 bases, leaving 13 bases between them. The CDR3 protein is CASSQTNRAEAFF. The DNA for the CDR3 is TGTGCCAGCAGTCAAACCAACAGGGCTGAAGCTTTCTTT.

This clone was detected only a few times. V is TRBV11-2 and J is TRBJ2-7; 14 nucleotides match TRBD2. The CDR3 length is 19 residues. CDR1 is SGHAT, CDR2 FQNNGV, per germline. Trimming cost V 5 bases and J 2 bases; bases outside gene matches: 14. The CDR3 sequence is CASSPLRRLAGGRPYEQYF. The CDR3 coding sequence is TGTGCCAGCAGCCCCCTAAGGCGACTAGCGGGAGGGCGTCCCTACGAGCAGTACTTC.

V is TRBV9 and J is TRBJ1-1, with D unresolved. The CDR3 is 13 residues long. Between the trimmed V and J ends, which lost 0 bases and 7 bases, there was a span of 10 bases. Germline CDR1 reads SGDLS; CDR2 reads YYNGEE. CDR3 bases: TGTGCCAGCAGCGTAGCTTGGGGAGGTGAAGCTTTCTTT. Its translation: CASSVAWGGEAFF.

A few counts support this clone. The chain links TRBV9 to TRBJ1-4; a possible D gene is TRBD1 (5 bases). Trimming removed 0 bases at V and 7 bases at J, with 13 bases between. This CDR3 is built from 15 residues. Germline V CDR1 and CDR2: SGDLS, YYNGEE. The CDR3 loop reads CASSVEQGRSEKLFF. The CDR3 coding sequence is TGTGCCAGCAGCGTAGAGCAGGGTCGGAGTGAAAAACTGTTTTTT.

In this sample, this clone turned up a few times. V usage is TRBV5-1 and J usage is TRBJ2-1; a possible D gene is TRBD1 (5 bases). Trimming took 2 bases from V and 0 from J, leaving 9 bases between them. Per germline, CDR1 SGHRS and CDR2 YFSETQ. The CDR3 contains 15 residues. CDR3 region: CASSLRTNSYNEQFF. Here the CDR3 DNA reads TGCGCCAGCAGCTTAAGGACAAACTCCTACAATGAGCAGTTCTTC. The complete variable domain, with remaining parts taken from reference TRBV5-1 and TRBJ2-1, reads KAGVTQTPRYLIKTRGQQVTLSCSPISGHRSVSWYQQTPGQGLQFLFEYFSETQRNKGNFPGRFSGRQFSNSRSEMNVSTLELGDSALYLCASSLRTNSYNEQFFGPGTRLTVL.

This chain uses TRBV2 with TRBJ2-7; 8 positions agree with TRBD2. The CDR3 extends over 14 amino acids. The J segment lost 0 bases and the V segment lost 8 bases, leaving 6 bases of the junction unmatched. The germline CDR1 and CDR2 sequences are SNHLY and FYNNEI. CDR3 DNA sequence: TGTGCCAGCTTGGGGACTAGGAGCTCCTACGAGCAGTACTTC. The encoded protein is CASLGTRSSYEQYF.

This clone showed up just a few times. The V and J genes are TRBV4-3 and TRBJ2-2; D gene unclear. With 1 base removed from V and 6 bases from J, the gap between germline ends came to 9 bases. This CDR3 is 14 amino acids long. In germline, CDR1 is LGHNA, CDR2 YSLEER. CDR3 loop: CASSQVREAGELFF. In DNA form, the CDR3 reads TGCGCCAGCAGCCAAGTTCGAGAGGCCGGGGAGCTGTTTTTT.

This clone was counted between two and nine times. The chain is built from TRBV27 and TRBJ2-3, with TRBD2 identical over 12 bases. Germline V gene data show CDR1 as MNHEY and CDR2 as SMNVEV (reference sequence). V lost 6 bases and J lost 6; bases outside the gene matches: 7. There are 15 residues in the CDR3. CDR3 coding DNA: TGTGCCAGCAGCCTGACTAGCGGGAGCAGTGATACGCAGTATTTT. Protein product: CASSLTSGSSDTQYF.

This chain links TRBV28 with TRBJ2-5; TRBD2 agrees at 14 bases. Germline values: CDR1 MDHEN, CDR2 SYDVKM. The CDR3 consists of 16 residues. Unmatched junction bases numbered 4, after V lost 6 bases and J lost 1 base. DNA for the CDR3: TGTGCCAGCAGCCCCGGACTAGCGGGGGGCCAAGAGACCCAGTACTTC. This gives the protein CASSPGLAGGQETQYF.

This chain links TRBV7-2 with TRBJ2-7; 9 bases are a match to TRBD1. In germline, CDR1 is SGHTA, CDR2 FQGNSA. There are 15 residues in the CDR3. Unmatched junction bases numbered 6, after V lost 2 bases and J lost 4 bases. CDR3 nucleotide sequence: TGTGCCAGCAGCTTAAGTACGGACAGGGGATACGAGCAGTACTTC. Translating gives CASSLSTDRGYEQYF. Supplemented by reference TRBV7-2 and TRBJ2-7, the full variable domain reads GAGVSQSPSNKVTEKGKDVELRCDPISGHTALYWYRQSLGQGLEFLIYFQGNSAPDKSGLPSDRFSAERTGGSVSTLTIQRTQQEDSAVYLCASSLSTDRGYEQYFGPGTRLTVT.

Note on this clone: One junction end does not reproduce the germline sequence, and a read error may be involved. The CDR3: CASSLAVRETQYF. As DNA, the CDR3 is TGTGCTAGCAGCTTAGCAGTCCGGGAGACCCAGTACTTC. V usage is TRBV7-7 and J usage is TRBJ2-5; no firm D call. This CDR3 has 13 amino acids. The germline gives CDR1 SSHAT, CDR2 FNYEAQ (reference sequence).

The V call is TRBV9, the J call TRBJ2-1; D is perhaps TRBD2 (5 bases). V was trimmed by 4 bases and J by 6 bases, leaving 14 bases between them. CDR1 SGDLS and CDR2 YYNGEE come from the germline V gene. The CDR3 runs to 14 residues. The CDR3 loop is CASSPLDYLNEQFF. CDR3 nucleotides: TGTGCCAGCAGCCCATTAGACTACCTCAATGAGCAGTTCTTC.

This clone has more than one count but fewer than ten. The gene calls are TRBV6-4 and TRBJ2-2, with D possibly being TRBD2 (6 bases). The CDR3 consists of 14 residues. V shed 6 bases and J shed 0 bases, with 8 bases lying between them. Per germline, CDR1 MRHNA and CDR2 SNTAGT. The CDR3 is CASRGTSNTGELFF. CDR3 coding DNA: TGTGCCAGCAGAGGGACTTCGAACACCGGGGAGCTGTTTTTT.

The rearrangement links TRBV27 to TRBJ2-2; TRBD2 matches at 10 bases. The CDR3 has 15 amino acids. Germline trimming cut 5 bases from V and 5 bases from J; bases unmatched to any gene: 5. Germline assignment: CDR1 MNHEY and CDR2 SMNVEV (reference sequence). The CDR3 DNA follows: TGTGCCAGCAGTAGCGGGAGGGTTTTAACCGGGGAGCTGTTTTTT. Translation: CASSSGRVLTGELFF.

This chain connects TRBV29-1 to TRBJ2-7, with 14 nucleotides matching TRBD2. This CDR3 is 16 amino acids long. The germline V gene encodes CDR1 SQVTM and CDR2 ANQGSEA. V lost 4 bases, J lost 3 bases, and 8 bases stayed unmatched. This chain's CDR3 is CSVARTGTSGSYEQYF. CDR3 in DNA: TGCAGCGTTGCCCGAACCGGGACTAGCGGGAGCTACGAGCAGTACTTC.

J is TRBJ2-1 and V is TRBV30; TRBD2 matches 10 bases. Germline CDR1 GTSNPN, CDR2 SVGIG (reference sequence). The CDR3 runs 15 residues. J lost 9 bases, V lost 0 bases, and 8 bases had no gene match. CDR3 nucleotide sequence: TGTGCCTGGAGTGTTTCACTAGCGGGATCTGGTGAGCAGTTCTTC. This sequence encodes CAWSVSLAGSGEQFF.

V is TRBV30 and J is TRBJ1-5; weak D call: TRBD1 (5 bases). V was pared by 2 bases and J by 7 bases, with 12 bases between. The CDR3 sequence is 13 residues long. Germline V gene lookup returns CDR1 GTSNPN and CDR2 SVGIG (reference sequence). For the CDR3, the DNA is TGTGCCTGGAGTCTAAACAGGATGCAGCCCCAGCATTTT. Protein product: CAWSLNRMQPQHF.

CDR3 sequence (DNA): TGTGCCAGCAGTCCTACAGGCATAGCCGGGGAGCTGTTTTTT. As protein: CASSPTGIAGELFF. This sequence joins TRBV6-5 and TRBJ2-2, with a weak D call TRBD1 (5 bases). Trimming removed 5 bases at V and 6 bases at J, with 13 bases between. This CDR3 spans 14 amino acids. From germline, CDR1 is MNHEY and CDR2 SVGAGI.

The V and J genes are TRBV6-5 and TRBJ2-5; 11 bases agree with TRBD2. J was trimmed by 2 bases and V by 4 bases; bases with no gene match: 3. Germline V CDR1 and CDR2: MNHEY, SVGAGI. The CDR3 has 15 amino acids. CDR3 sequence (DNA): TGTGCCAGCAGTTCTAGCGGGAGGTATCAAGAGACCCAGTACTTC. Amino acid sequence: CASSSSGRYQETQYF.

The chain is built from TRBV6-1 and TRBJ2-2; tentative D call: TRBD1 (6 bases). The CDR3 totals 15 residues. V lost 0 bases to trimming and J lost 5 bases, with 10 bases between them. Germline assignment: CDR1 MNHNS and CDR2 SASEGT. DNA for the CDR3: TGTGCCAGCAGTGAAGCGGCAGGGGAGACCGGGGAGCTGTTTTTT. This gives the protein CASSEAAGETGELFF.

This clone showed up just a few times. The genes are TRBV18 and TRBJ1-1, with D possibly TRBD1 on 6 matching bases. Trimming stripped 4 bases from V and 0 bases from J, with 15 bases between. There are 16 residues in the CDR3. Per germline, CDR1 KGHSH and CDR2 LQKENI. The CDR3 region has the DNA TGTGCCAGCTCACTTGGGGGACACGCGATGAACACTGAAGCTTTCTTT. Translating it yields CASSLGGHAMNTEAFF. The full variable domain, completed using reference TRBV18 and TRBJ1-1, is NAGVMQNPRHLVRRRGQEARLRCSPMKGHSHVYWYRQLPEEGLKFMVYLQKENIIDESGMPKERFSAEFPKEGPSILRIQQVVRGDSAAYFCASSLGGHAMNTEAFFGQGTRLTVV.

The genes are TRBV6-6 and TRBJ2-1; 9 bases agree with TRBD2. CDR1 and CDR2 (germline): MNHNY, SVGAGI (reference sequence). The junction had 8 bases not matched to a gene; V was cut back by 4 bases and J by 4 bases. This CDR3 is built from 16 residues. CDR3 nucleotides: TGTGCCAGCAGTTCCCTCGGGACTAGCCCATACAATGAGCAGTTCTTC. Translating gives CASSSLGTSPYNEQFF.